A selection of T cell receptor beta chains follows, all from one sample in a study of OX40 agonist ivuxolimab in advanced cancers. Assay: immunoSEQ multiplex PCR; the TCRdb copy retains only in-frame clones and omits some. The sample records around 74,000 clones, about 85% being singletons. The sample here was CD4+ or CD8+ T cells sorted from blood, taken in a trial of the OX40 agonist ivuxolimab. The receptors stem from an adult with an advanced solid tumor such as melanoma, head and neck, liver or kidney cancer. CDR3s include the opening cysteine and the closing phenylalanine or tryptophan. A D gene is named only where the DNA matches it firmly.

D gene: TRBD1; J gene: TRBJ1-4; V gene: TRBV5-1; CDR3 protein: CASSTRDRVGTNDEKLFF; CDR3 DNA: TGCGCCAGCAGCACCCGGGACAGGGTTGGGACTAATGATGAAAAACTGTTTTTT
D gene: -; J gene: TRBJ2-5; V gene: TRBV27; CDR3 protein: CASSSPLTGQETQYF; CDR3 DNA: TGTGCCAGCAGTTCACCCCTGACAGGACAAGAGACCCAGTACTTC
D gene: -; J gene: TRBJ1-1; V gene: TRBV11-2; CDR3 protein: CASSPGTEAFF; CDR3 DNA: TGTGCCAGCAGCCCCGGGACTGAAGCTTTCTTT
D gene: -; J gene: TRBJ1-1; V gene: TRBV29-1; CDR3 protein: CSVDKGLVTEAFF; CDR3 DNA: TGCAGCGTTGACAAGGGTTTGGTAACTGAAGCTTTCTTT
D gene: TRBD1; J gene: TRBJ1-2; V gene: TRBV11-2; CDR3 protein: CASSQGVNYNYGYTF; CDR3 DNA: TGTGCCAGCAGCCAGGGGGTTAACTACAACTATGGCTACACCTTC
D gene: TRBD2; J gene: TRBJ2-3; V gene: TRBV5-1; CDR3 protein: CASSLGPSGVTDTQYF; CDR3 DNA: TGCGCCAGCAGCCTTGGTCCTAGCGGGGTCACAGATACGCAGTATTTT
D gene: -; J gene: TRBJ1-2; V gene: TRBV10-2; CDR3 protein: CASSPGERKNYGYTF; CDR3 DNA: TGCGCCAGCAGTCCAGGGGAGAGAAAAAACTATGGCTACACCTTC
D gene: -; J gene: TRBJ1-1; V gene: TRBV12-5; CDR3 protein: CASGLRELNTEAFF; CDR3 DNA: TGTGCTAGTGGTTTGAGGGAATTGAACACTGAAGCTTTCTTT
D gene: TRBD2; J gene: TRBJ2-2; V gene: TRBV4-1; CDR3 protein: CASSQGGLAGGAMNTGELFF; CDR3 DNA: TGCGCCAGCAGCCAAGGTGGGCTAGCGGGGGGGGCGATGAACACCGGGGAGCTGTTTTTT
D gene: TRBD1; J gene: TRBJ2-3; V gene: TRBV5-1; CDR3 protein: CASSLEGRGLFGTQYF; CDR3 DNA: TGCGCCAGCAGCTTGGAGGGCAGGGGGCTCTTCGGTACGCAGTATTTT
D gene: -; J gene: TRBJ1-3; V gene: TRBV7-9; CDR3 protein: CASSFQGNTIYF; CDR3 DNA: TGTGCCAGCAGCTTTCAGGGAAACACCATATATTTT
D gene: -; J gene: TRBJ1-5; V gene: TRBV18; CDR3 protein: CASSPRPSNQPQHF; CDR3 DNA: TGTGCCAGCTCACCACGACCCAGTAATCAGCCCCAGCATTTT
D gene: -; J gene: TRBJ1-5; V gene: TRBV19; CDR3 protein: CASSPDVGQPQHF; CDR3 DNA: TGTGCCAGTAGTCCCGATGTAGGGCAGCCCCAGCATTTT